The 8 T cell receptor beta chains presented below share a single source sample, sequenced in a study of blood T cell repertoires in COVID-19. The assay was immunoSEQ multiplex PCR, and TCRdb's table has in-frame clones only and misses some. The data show about 69,000 clones, 85% seen once. The sequenced material came from peripheral blood. These receptors came from an older man with acute or convalescent COVID-19.

The J gene is TRBJ2-6, the V gene TRBV28; 7 bases are shared with TRBD2. V lost 5 bases to trimming and J lost 2 bases; unmatched junction nucleotides: 3. This CDR3 comprises 15 residues. The germline CDR1 and CDR2 sequences are MDHEN and SYDVKM. This chain's CDR3 is CASSPTSAGANVLTF. The CDR3 DNA follows: TGTGCCAGCAGTCCCACTAGCGCTGGGGCCAACGTCCTGACTTTC.

This clone has a handful of counts. One junction end does not reproduce the germline sequence, and a read error may be involved. The chain is built from TRBV2 and TRBJ1-2; 8 bases are shared with TRBD1. Germline CDR1 reads SNHLY; CDR2 reads FYNNEI. The CDR3 totals 13 residues. CDR3 nucleotides: TGTGCCAGCAGGCAGACAGGGGCCCTCCACTTACCCTTC. It translates to CASRQTGALHLPF.

This clone appeared once. The gene calls are TRBV5-4 and TRBJ1-1, with D hard to call. The CDR3 has 15 residues. V lost 3 bases and J lost 3, with 15 bases in between. CDR1 and CDR2 (germline): SGHNT, YYREEE (reference sequence). The CDR3: CASSSMAAGDTEAFF. The CDR3 bases are TGTGCCAGCAGCTCGATGGCCGCCGGGGACACTGAAGCTTTCTTT.

A few counts support this clone. This chain uses TRBV6-6 with TRBJ1-4; D is uncertain. Germline loops: CDR1 MNHNY, CDR2 SVGAGI (reference sequence). The V gene lost 8 bases and the J gene lost 5 bases, with 9 bases spanning the gap. CDR3 length equals 12 residues. The CDR3 nucleotides read TGTGCCAGCGCGGCCCTAAATGAAAAACTGTTTTTT. Translation gives CASAALNEKLFF.

The chain links TRBV24-1 to TRBJ2-3; 13 bases match TRBD2. The CDR3 extends over 16 amino acids. The trim removed 3 bases at V and 5 bases at J, leaving 4 bases unmatched. The germline V gene has CDR1 KGHDR and CDR2 SFDVKD. CDR3 nucleotides: TGTGCCACCAGTGATACTAGCGGGAGGGCCAAAGATACGCAGTATTTT. Translated, it gives CATSDTSGRAKDTQYF.

V and J are TRBV24-1 and TRBJ2-3; 7 bases are a match to TRBD2. Losses at the gene ends were 1 base for V and 4 bases for J; bases not matched to a gene: 4. The CDR3 consists of 15 residues. Germline V CDR1 and CDR2: KGHDR, SFDVKD. The CDR3 sequence is CATSDLRAGADTQYF. The DNA for the CDR3 is TGTGCCACCAGTGATTTACGTGCGGGGGCAGATACGCAGTATTTT.

Only one count was recorded for this clone. J is TRBJ2-1 and V is TRBV4-2; 8 positions agree with TRBD2. Germline loops: CDR1 LGHNA, CDR2 YNFKEQ. This CDR3 has 17 residues. V lost 4 bases to trimming and J lost 8 bases; unmatched junction nucleotides: 16. The CDR3 coding sequence is TGTGCCAGCAGCCTAGTCTCGGCGGGAGGAGGCTCGGATGAGCAGTTCTTC. It is translated as CASSLVSAGGGSDEQFF.

The V call is TRBV11-2, the J call TRBJ1-1, with a possible D match to TRBD1 (5 bases). V lost 0 bases and J lost 1, with 15 bases in between. The CDR3 consists of 17 residues. In germline, CDR1 is SGHAT, CDR2 FQNNGV. The CDR3 DNA reads TGTGCCAGCAGCTTAGATCTAAGAGGCAGGGCGAACACTGAAGCTTTCTTT. Amino acid sequence: CASSLDLRGRANTEAFF.